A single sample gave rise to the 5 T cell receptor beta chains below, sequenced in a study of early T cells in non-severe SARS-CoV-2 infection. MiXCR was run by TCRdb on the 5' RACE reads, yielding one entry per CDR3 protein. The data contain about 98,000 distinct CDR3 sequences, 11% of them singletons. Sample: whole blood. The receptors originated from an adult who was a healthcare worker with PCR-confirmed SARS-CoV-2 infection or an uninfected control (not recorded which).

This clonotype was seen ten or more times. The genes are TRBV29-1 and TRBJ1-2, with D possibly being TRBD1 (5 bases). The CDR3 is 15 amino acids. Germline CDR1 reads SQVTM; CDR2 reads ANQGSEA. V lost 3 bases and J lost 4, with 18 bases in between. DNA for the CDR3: TGCAGCGTTGATTACATCCAGGGTCATCCCTATGGCTACACCTTC. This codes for CSVDYIQGHPYGYTF.

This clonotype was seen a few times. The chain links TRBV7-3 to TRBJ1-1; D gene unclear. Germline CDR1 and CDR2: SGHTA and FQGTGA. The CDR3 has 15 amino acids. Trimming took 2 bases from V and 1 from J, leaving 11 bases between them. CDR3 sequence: CASSLLKAENTEAFF. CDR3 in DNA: TGTGCCAGCAGCTTATTGAAGGCCGAGAACACTGAAGCTTTCTTT. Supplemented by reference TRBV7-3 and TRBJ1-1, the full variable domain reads GAGVSQTPSNKVTEKGKYVELRCDPISGHTALYWYRQSLGQGPEFLIYFQGTGAADDSGLPNDRFFAVRPEGSVSTLKIQRTERGDSAVYLCASSLLKAENTEAFFGQGTRLTVV.

Here the CDR3 reads CASSFMGGALSGNTIYF. The CDR3 region has the DNA TGTGCCAGCAGTTTCATGGGGGGCGCCCTGTCTGGAAACACCATATATTTT. J is TRBJ1-3 and V is TRBV12-3 or TRBV12-4; maybe TRBD1 (6 bases). Trimming cost V 3 bases and J 1 base, with 16 bases left between them. This CDR3 is 17 amino acids long.

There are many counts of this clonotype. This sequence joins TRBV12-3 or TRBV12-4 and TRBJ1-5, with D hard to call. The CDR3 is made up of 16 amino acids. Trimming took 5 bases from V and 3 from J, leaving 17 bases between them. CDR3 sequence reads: CASSKPPAGSNQPQHF. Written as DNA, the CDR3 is TGTGCCAGCAGTAAACCTCCGGCGGGGTCCAATCAGCCCCAGCATTTT.

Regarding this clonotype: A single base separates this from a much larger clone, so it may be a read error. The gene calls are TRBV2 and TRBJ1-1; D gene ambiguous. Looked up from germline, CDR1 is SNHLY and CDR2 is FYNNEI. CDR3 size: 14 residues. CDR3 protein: CTSTLATGGTEAFF. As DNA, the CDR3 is TGTACCAGCACCTTGGCTACGGGAGGGACTGAAGCTTTCTTT.